This T cell receptor beta chain was recovered during a study of CD8 T cells in ankylosing spondylitis. This clonotype was observed many times. TCRdb reprocessed the 5' RACE reads with MiXCR, giving one entry per CDR3 protein. The sample includes 220,000 or so distinct CDR3 sequences, under 12% of them seen just once. This CDR3 is built from 15 residues. V lost 4 bases, J lost 4 bases, and 16 bases lay in between. Germline lookup yields CDR1 MNHEY and CDR2 SMNVEV (reference sequence). V and J are TRBV27 and TRBJ1-2; perhaps TRBD1 as D (5 bases). The clonotype was recovered from a male donor with ankylosing spondylitis or in good health (not recorded which). Sequenced input: blood, either unsorted or a sorted T cell fraction (not recorded which). CDR3 in DNA: TGTGCCAGCAGTTCGTCAGGGTTTAGTAGCTATGGCTACACCTTC. Encoded protein: CASSSSGFSSYGYTF.